The rows below give T cell receptor beta chains drawn from one sample of a study of blood T cell repertoires in COVID-19. Clones were read by immunoSEQ multiplex PCR, and TCRdb kept only the in-frame ones, dropping some. This repertoire shows 250,000 to 300,000 clones, 80% to 90% found once; its top ten account for less than 15%. Source material: peripheral blood. The receptor source for this set is a woman aged 25 to 39 with COVID-19, enrolled during active disease. The CDR3 runs from the conserved cysteine through the conserved F or W. The D gene is left open where the match is weak.

d_call: TRBD2
v_call: TRBV15
j_call: TRBJ2-5
cdr3_nt: TGTGCCACCAGCGTGCTAGCGGGGGAAGGGGAGACCCAGTACTTC
cdr3_aa: CATSVLAGEGETQYF

d_call: TRBD1
v_call: TRBV27
j_call: TRBJ1-3
cdr3_nt: TGTGCCAGCAGTTTAACAGGGGTTGAGAGCTTCTCTGGAAACACCATATATTTT
cdr3_aa: CASSLTGVESFSGNTIYF

d_call: .
v_call: TRBV15
j_call: TRBJ2-1
cdr3_nt: TGTGCCACCAGCAGAGCGGCGGGGTCCTACAATGAGCAGTTCTTC
cdr3_aa: CATSRAAGSYNEQFF

d_call: .
v_call: TRBV7-5
j_call: TRBJ2-2
cdr3_nt: TGTGTCAGAAGCTTAGTTGGGGGGACCGGGGAGCTGTTTTTT
cdr3_aa: CVRSLVGGTGELFF

d_call: .
v_call: TRBV2
j_call: TRBJ1-1
cdr3_nt: TGTGCCAGCAGGGAATCCGGGACAAGCACTGAAGCTTTCTTT
cdr3_aa: CASRESGTSTEAFF

d_call: .
v_call: TRBV4-1
j_call: TRBJ2-5
cdr3_nt: TGCGCCAGCAGCCACCGAGCGCACCAAGAGACCCAGTACTTC
cdr3_aa: CASSHRAHQETQYF

d_call: TRBD1
v_call: TRBV19
j_call: TRBJ2-7
cdr3_nt: TGTGCCAGTAGTATCGGAACAGGGGGCTTCTACGAGCAGTACTTC
cdr3_aa: CASSIGTGGFYEQYF

d_call: TRBD1
v_call: TRBV4-1
j_call: TRBJ2-2
cdr3_nt: TGCGCCAGCAGGCAGCCAGGGGGACAGGGGAACACCGGGGAGCTGTTTTTT
cdr3_aa: CASRQPGGQGNTGELFF

d_call: TRBD1
v_call: TRBV25-1
j_call: TRBJ1-2
cdr3_nt: TGTGCCAGCAGTGAATTGGGACAGGGGGCTGCTGGCTACACCTTC
cdr3_aa: CASSELGQGAAGYTF

d_call: TRBD1
v_call: TRBV29-1
j_call: TRBJ1-2
cdr3_nt: TGCAGCGTTGACCCGACAGGGTTGGGGGACTATGGCTACACCTTC
cdr3_aa: CSVDPTGLGDYGYTF

d_call: TRBD1
v_call: TRBV24-1
j_call: TRBJ1-1
cdr3_nt: TGTGCCACCAGTGATGCGGGACAGGAAGCCACTGAAGCTTTCTTT
cdr3_aa: CATSDAGQEATEAFF

d_call: TRBD1
v_call: TRBV19
j_call: TRBJ1-2
cdr3_nt: TGTGCCAGTAGTATAGGCTGGACAGGCCACTATGGCTACACCTTC
cdr3_aa: CASSIGWTGHYGYTF

d_call: .
v_call: TRBV27
j_call: TRBJ2-7
cdr3_nt: TGTGCCAGCAGTTTAGACGCACTAAACGAGCAGTACTTC
cdr3_aa: CASSLDALNEQYF

d_call: TRBD1
v_call: TRBV5-5
j_call: TRBJ2-7
cdr3_nt: TGTGCCAGCAGCCTGGGCCGGGACAGCTTCTACGAGCAGTACTTC
cdr3_aa: CASSLGRDSFYEQYF

d_call: .
v_call: TRBV6-5
j_call: TRBJ1-1
cdr3_nt: TGTGCCAGCAGTTACCTGCGGGCGGTGAACACTGAAGCTTTCTTT
cdr3_aa: CASSYLRAVNTEAFF

d_call: .
v_call: TRBV11-2
j_call: TRBJ2-1
cdr3_nt: TGTGCCAGCAGCTCTACCTCGGGCCAAACAGGGCCCGAGCAGTTCTTC
cdr3_aa: CASSSTSGQTGPEQFF